This T cell receptor (beta chain) was found in a study of blood T cell repertoires in COVID-19. Looked up from germline, CDR1 is SGHRS and CDR2 is YFSETQ. Deletions cut 0 bases from V and 0 bases from J, with 6 bases between. This CDR3 spans 15 amino acids. Only in-frame clones appear in the TCRdb table, and some are missing; sequencing was by immunoSEQ multiplex PCR. This table has under 300,000 clones, about 86% appearing once. In its sample, this clone was seen a few times. The TCR originated in a man between 18 and 29 years old with active or convalescent COVID-19. The source material was peripheral blood. The V call is TRBV5-1, the J call TRBJ1-4; D gene unclear. In nucleotides, the CDR3 is TGCGCCAGCAGCTTGGCCGAGGCAACTAATGAAAAACTGTTTTTT. Protein product: CASSLAEATNEKLFF. Full variable domain (outside the CDR3, taken from reference TRBV5-1 and TRBJ1-4): KAGVTQTPRYLIKTRGQQVTLSCSPISGHRSVSWYQQTPGQGLQFLFEYFSETQRNKGNFPGRFSGRQFSNSRSEMNVSTLELGDSALYLCASSLAEATNEKLFFGSGTQLSVL.